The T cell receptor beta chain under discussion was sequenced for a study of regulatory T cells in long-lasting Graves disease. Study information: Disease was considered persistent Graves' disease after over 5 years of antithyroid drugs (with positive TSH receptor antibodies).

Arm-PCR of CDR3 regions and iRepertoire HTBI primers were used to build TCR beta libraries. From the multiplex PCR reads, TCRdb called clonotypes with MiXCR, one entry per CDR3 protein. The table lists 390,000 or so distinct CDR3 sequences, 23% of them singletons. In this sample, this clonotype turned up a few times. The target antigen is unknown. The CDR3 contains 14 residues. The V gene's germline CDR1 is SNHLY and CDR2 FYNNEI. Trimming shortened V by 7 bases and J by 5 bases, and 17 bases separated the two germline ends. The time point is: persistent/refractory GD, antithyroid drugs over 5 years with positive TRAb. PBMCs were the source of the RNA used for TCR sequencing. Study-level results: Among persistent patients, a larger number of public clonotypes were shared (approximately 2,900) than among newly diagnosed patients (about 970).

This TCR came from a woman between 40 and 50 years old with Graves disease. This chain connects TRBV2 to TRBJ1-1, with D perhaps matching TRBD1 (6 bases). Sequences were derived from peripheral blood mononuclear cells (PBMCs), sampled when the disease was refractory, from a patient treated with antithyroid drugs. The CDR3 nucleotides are TGTGCCAGCATGGGTCTTACAGGGTGGACTGAAGCTTTCTTT. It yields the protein CASMGLTGWTEAFF.